Listed below are T cell receptor beta chains from one sample, sequenced in a study of cytomegalovirus exposure and HLA in healthy donors. Sequenced by immunoSEQ multiplex PCR; TCRdb stores in-frame clones only, minus some. This table holds approximately 220,000 clones, 70% to 80% found once. Sequenced sample: PBMCs. Source of these receptors: a girl aged 2-10 years in good health and CMV-seronegative. Both conserved end residues are part of each CDR3. D genes are given only for firm matches. A clone size is listed for some rows: how often the clone was seen (once, few, many), or a class if it is expanded.

V	J	size	D	DNA	CDR3
TRBV7-2	TRBJ2-3	.	TRBD2	TGTGCCAGTACGCGGGGGTCCAACACAGATACGCAGTATTTT	CASTRGSNTDTQYF
TRBV6-1	TRBJ1-5	.	.	TGTGCCAGCAGTGAAGCTGCAGGGCACGGACAGCCCCAGCATTTT	CASSEAAGHGQPQHF
TRBV29-1	TRBJ2-1	.	.	TGCAGCGTTGGGTTAATCGGCAGGGACAATGAGCAGTTCTTC	CSVGLIGRDNEQFF
TRBV5-1	TRBJ2-5	.	TRBD1	TGCGCCAGCAGCATAGACGGGACAGGGGAAGAGACCCAGTACTTC	CASSIDGTGEETQYF
TRBV18	TRBJ1-2	.	TRBD1	TGTGCCAGCTCACCCCAGGGGGCCTTCTATGGCTACACCTTC	CASSPQGAFYGYTF
TRBV27	TRBJ2-5	.	TRBD1	TGTGCCAGCAGCTGGGGGAATGGACAGGGCCAAGAGACCCAGTACTTC	CASSWGNGQGQETQYF
TRBV30	TRBJ2-5	.	TRBD2	TGTGCCTGGAGTGTACTAGCGGAAGAGACCCAGTACTTC	CAWSVLAEETQYF
TRBV6-1	TRBJ2-7	.	TRBD1	TGTGCCAGCAGTGACGTGAGGGGGCTGGAGAGCTCCTACGAGCAGTACTTC	CASSDVRGLESSYEQYF
TRBV4-1	TRBJ1-1	.	.	TGCGCCAGCAGCCAAGATCCATCCACGAGGAACACTGAAGCTTTCTTT	CASSQDPSTRNTEAFF
TRBV12-5	TRBJ1-2	.	.	TGTGCTAGTGGCGTCGGGGGGCTCGGGTATGGGAACTATGGCTACACCTTC	CASGVGGLGYGNYGYTF
TRBV6-1	TRBJ2-7	.	TRBD1	TGTGCCGGACAGGGGGCAAAAGACGAGCAGTACTTC	CAGQGAKDEQYF
TRBV5-6	TRBJ2-7	.	.	TGTGCCAGCAGCTTGCGGCAGGTAATCAACGAGCAGTACTTC	CASSLRQVINEQYF
TRBV25-1	TRBJ1-1	.	.	TGTGCCAGCAGTGCCCTGGGCCCAGGATGGGAGGTCACTGAAGCTTTCTTT	CASSALGPGWEVTEAFF
TRBV19	TRBJ2-1	.	.	TGTGCCAGTAGCCCTCGGGGATGGGGGCAGTGGAATGAGCAGTTCTTC	CASSPRGWGQWNEQFF
TRBV9	TRBJ2-5	once	TRBD2	TGTGCCAGCAGCGTAGTCGGGACTAGCAAGACCCAGTACTTC	CASSVVGTSKTQYF
TRBV5-4	TRBJ2-7	.	TRBD2	TGTGCCAGCAGCTGGAACGGGGGGAGCTACGAGCAGTACTTC	CASSWNGGSYEQYF
TRBV5-4	TRBJ2-3	.	.	TGTGCCAGCAGCTTCCCACTCGTCACAGATACGCAGTATTTT	CASSFPLVTDTQYF
TRBV6-1	TRBJ2-5	.	.	TGTGCCAGCAGTGAAAAGGGCAGGGGTGGGGAGACCCAGTACTTC	CASSEKGRGGETQYF
TRBV7-2	TRBJ1-2	.	TRBD1	TGTGCCAGCAGCCGGGACAGAAACTATGGCTACACCTTC	CASSRDRNYGYTF
TRBV6-6	TRBJ1-5	few	TRBD1	TGTGCCAGCAGTTACCCTTCAGGGGGCGGCAATCAGCCCCAGCATTTT	CASSYPSGGGNQPQHF
TRBV5-4	TRBJ1-1	.	TRBD1	TGTGCCAGCAGCTTTTTACAGGGGGTCGACACTGAAGCTTTCTTT	CASSFLQGVDTEAFF
TRBV2	TRBJ2-7	.	TRBD2	TGTGCCAGCAGTGATGGCGGGGGGTGGTACGAGCAGTACTTC	CASSDGGGWYEQYF
TRBV28	TRBJ1-1	.	.	TGTGCCAGCACTAATTCATTGGCTGAAGCTTTCTTT	CASTNSLAEAFF
TRBV6-1	TRBJ2-2	.	.	TGTGCCAGCAGTGAAGTTAGCGGTGGCACCGGGGAGCTGTTTTTT	CASSEVSGGTGELFF
TRBV11-2	TRBJ1-1	.	.	TGTGCCAGCAGCGCGCGAATTGAAGCTTTCTTT	CASSARIEAFF
TRBV5-1	TRBJ2-5	.	TRBD2	TGCGCCAGCAGCCCGGGACTAGCGTACCAAGAGACCCAGTACTTC	CASSPGLAYQETQYF
TRBV5-1	TRBJ2-2	.	.	TGCGCCAGCAGCGTTGGAGGGGCGAACACCGGGGAGCTGTTTTTT	CASSVGGANTGELFF
TRBV7-9	TRBJ2-1	.	TRBD2	TGTGCCAGCAGCCATTCTCCGGGGCGGGGGGGCATGAATGAGCAGTTCTTC	CASSHSPGRGGMNEQFF
TRBV29-1	TRBJ2-7	.	.	TGCAGCGTTGGGGGCGGGAACGAGCAGTACTTC	CSVGGGNEQYF
TRBV7-6	TRBJ2-7	.	.	TGTGCCAGCAGCTTAGGCCAGGCGGGGTCCTACGAGCAGTACTTC	CASSLGQAGSYEQYF
TRBV2	TRBJ2-3	.	TRBD2	TGTGCCAGCAGTGAAGGGGATAGCGGGATTAGTACAGATACGCAGTATTTT	CASSEGDSGISTDTQYF
TRBV7-6	TRBJ2-2	.	.	TGTGCCAGCAGCTTATCCGGTAAACCGAAGACCGGGGAGCTGTTTTTT	CASSLSGKPKTGELFF
TRBV7-9	TRBJ2-6	few	TRBD1	TGTGCCAGCAGCCTTAGAGGACAGGGGAGCTCTGGGGCCAACGTCCTGACTTTC	CASSLRGQGSSGANVLTF
TRBV6-1	TRBJ1-5	few	.	TGTGCCAGCAGTGAAAGTGGGGGGAATCAGCCCCAGCATTTT	CASSESGGNQPQHF
TRBV2	TRBJ1-3	.	TRBD1	TGTGCCAGCAGGGGAACAGGGGGGCCTGGAAACACCATATATTTT	CASRGTGGPGNTIYF
TRBV5-1	TRBJ1-1	.	.	TGCGCCAGCAGCTTGGTGGTCTATATGGGGCAGACTGAAGCTTTCTTT	CASSLVVYMGQTEAFF
TRBV6-5	TRBJ1-2	.	TRBD1	TGTGCCAGCAGTTACACATACCGGGACAGGAACTATGGCTACACCTTC	CASSYTYRDRNYGYTF
TRBV28	TRBJ1-1	.	.	TGTGCCACCCTGGGGAGCACTGAAGCTTTCTTT	CATLGSTEAFF
TRBV12-5	TRBJ2-7	.	TRBD1	TGTGCTAGTGGGAGACAGGGGGCTAGTTATTACGAGCAGTACTTC	CASGRQGASYYEQYF
TRBV11-2	TRBJ2-5	few	TRBD1	TGTGCCAGCAGCTCATACAGGGGCAGGGAAGAGACCCAGTACTTC	CASSSYRGREETQYF
TRBV4-2	TRBJ2-3	.	TRBD1	TGTGCCAGCAGCCCGCGGGACAGGGGTGGCGTTACGCAGTATTTT	CASSPRDRGGVTQYF
TRBV10-3	TRBJ1-4	.	.	TGTGCCATCAGTGAAGGGAGCAGGGGTAATGAAAAACTGTTTTTT	CAISEGSRGNEKLFF
TRBV2	TRBJ2-3	once	TRBD2	TGTGCCAGCAGATGGGGACTACGGAGCACAGATACGCAGTATTTT	CASRWGLRSTDTQYF
TRBV5-1	TRBJ2-7	.	TRBD2	TGCGCCAGCACCCGAGGGTGGCGGGGGGCCGACAGCTCCTACGAGCAGTACTTC	CASTRGWRGADSSYEQYF
TRBV6-1	TRBJ2-7	.	TRBD1	TGTGCCAGCAGTGGGATTGGACAGGGGATAAACGAGCAGTACTTC	CASSGIGQGINEQYF
TRBV6-1	TRBJ2-7	.	TRBD1	TGTGCCAGCAGTGAACCCGGGACAGCCTCCTACGAGCAGTACTTC	CASSEPGTASYEQYF
TRBV19	TRBJ2-7	once	.	TGTGCCAGTAGTCATCGGGACTTATCCTACGAGCAGTACTTC	CASSHRDLSYEQYF
TRBV5-1	TRBJ1-2	.	TRBD1	TGCGCCAGCAGCACTGACAGGGGGTATGGCTACACCTTC	CASSTDRGYGYTF
TRBV6-5	TRBJ2-3	.	.	TGTGCCAGCAGTCCGAGGGCGGAGGTCACAAATACGCAGTATTTT	CASSPRAEVTNTQYF
TRBV6-1	TRBJ1-1	.	TRBD1	TGTGCCAGCAGTGGGACAGGGGCAAACACTGAAGCTTTCTTT	CASSGTGANTEAFF
TRBV5-6	TRBJ2-4	.	TRBD1	TGTGCCAGCAGCTCAGTGGACAGGCTAGCCAAAAACATTCAGTACTTC	CASSSVDRLAKNIQYF
TRBV2	TRBJ1-2	once	TRBD1	TGTGCCAGCAGTGTACAGGGGGCGAATGGCTACACCTTC	CASSVQGANGYTF
TRBV10-1	TRBJ2-7	.	.	TGCGCCAGCAGTCCTCAGGCGGGCTACGAGCAGTACTTC	CASSPQAGYEQYF
TRBV7-9	TRBJ1-1	.	TRBD1	TGTGCCAGCAGTTTCCGGGACAGGGGGAGCACTGAAGCTTTCTTT	CASSFRDRGSTEAFF
TRBV27	TRBJ2-1	.	.	TGTGCCAGCAGTTTAACTCCCAGGATTGAGCAGTTCTTC	CASSLTPRIEQFF
TRBV11-2	TRBJ2-2	.	.	TGTGCCAGCAGCTTAGGTGTCAGGGAAACCACCGGGGAGCTGTTTTTT	CASSLGVRETTGELFF
TRBV19	TRBJ1-2	.	.	TGTGCCAGTAGTATCGGCAGGCCCTACCTCTATGGCTACACCTTC	CASSIGRPYLYGYTF